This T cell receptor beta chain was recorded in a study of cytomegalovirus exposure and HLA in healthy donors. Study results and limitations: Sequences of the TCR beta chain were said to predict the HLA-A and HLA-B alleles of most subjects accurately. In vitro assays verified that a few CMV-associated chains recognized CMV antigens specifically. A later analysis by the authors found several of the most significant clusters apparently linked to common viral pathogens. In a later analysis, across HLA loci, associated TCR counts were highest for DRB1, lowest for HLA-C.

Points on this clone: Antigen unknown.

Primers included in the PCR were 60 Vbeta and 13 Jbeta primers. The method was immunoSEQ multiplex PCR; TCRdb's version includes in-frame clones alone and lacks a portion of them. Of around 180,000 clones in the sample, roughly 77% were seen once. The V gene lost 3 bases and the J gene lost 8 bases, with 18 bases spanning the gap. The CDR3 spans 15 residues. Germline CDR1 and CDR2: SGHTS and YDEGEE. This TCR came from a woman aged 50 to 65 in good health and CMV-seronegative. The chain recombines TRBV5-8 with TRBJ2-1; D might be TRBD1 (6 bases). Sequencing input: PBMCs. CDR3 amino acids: CASSYLQGFRDEQFF. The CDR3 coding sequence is TGTGCCAGCAGCTACCTACAGGGATTTCGCGATGAGCAGTTCTTC.